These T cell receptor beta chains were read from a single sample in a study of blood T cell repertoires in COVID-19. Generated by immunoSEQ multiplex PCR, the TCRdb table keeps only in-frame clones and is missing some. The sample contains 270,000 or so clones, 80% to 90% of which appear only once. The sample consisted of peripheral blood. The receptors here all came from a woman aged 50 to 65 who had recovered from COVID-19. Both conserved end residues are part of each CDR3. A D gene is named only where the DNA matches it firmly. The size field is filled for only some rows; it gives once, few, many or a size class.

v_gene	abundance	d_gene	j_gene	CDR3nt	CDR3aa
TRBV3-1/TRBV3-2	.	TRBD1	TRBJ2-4	TGTGCCAGCTTTCGACAGGGCGAGGAAGCCAAAAACATTCAGTACTTC	CASFRQGEEAKNIQYF
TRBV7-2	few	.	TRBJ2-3	TGTGCCAGCACCGAGGGAAGGGGGAGGGCCTTTTCAGTTACGCAGTATTTT	CASTEGRGRAFSVTQYF
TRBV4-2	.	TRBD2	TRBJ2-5	TGTGCCAGCAGCCAAGGACTAGCGGGACGTTCCCAGTACTTC	CASSQGLAGRSQYF
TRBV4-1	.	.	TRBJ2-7	TGCGCCAGCAGCCAAGTCCTGGCAGGGGAGACCTACGAGCAGTACTTC	CASSQVLAGETYEQYF
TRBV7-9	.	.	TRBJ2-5	TGTGCCAGCAGCCCATATCCGGGGGAGAAAGAGACCCAGTACTTC	CASSPYPGEKETQYF
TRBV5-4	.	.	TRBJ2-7	TGTGCCAGCAGCTCTGGGGGGAGTGTGCCTAGCGAGTCCTACGAGCAGTACTTC	CASSSGGSVPSESYEQYF
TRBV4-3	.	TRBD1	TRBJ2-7	TGCGCCAGCAGCCAGACAGGGGTAAGGGACGAGCAGTACTTC	CASSQTGVRDEQYF
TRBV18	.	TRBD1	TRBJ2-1	TGTGCCAGCTCACCGGGGACAGGGACTACCTCCTACAATGAGCAGTTCTTC	CASSPGTGTTSYNEQFF
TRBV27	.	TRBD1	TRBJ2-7	TGTGCCAGCAGTTTAGTGGCAGGGGGAAGCCACGAGCAGTACTTC	CASSLVAGGSHEQYF
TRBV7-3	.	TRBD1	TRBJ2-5	TGTGCCAGCAGCCGGGACAGGGGTCAGACCCAGTACTTC	CASSRDRGQTQYF
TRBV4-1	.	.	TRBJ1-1	TGCGCCAGCAGCCAAGACCCCGCCACTCAGGGAAGGGAAGCTTTCTTT	CASSQDPATQGREAFF
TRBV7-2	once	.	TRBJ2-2	TGTGCCAGCAGCTTAGGTATGTGGCTTACCGGGGAGCTGTTTTTT	CASSLGMWLTGELFF
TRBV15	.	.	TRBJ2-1	TGTGCCACCAGGAGCGGCAACTACAATGAGCAGTTCTTC	CATRSGNYNEQFF
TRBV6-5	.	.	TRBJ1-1	TGTGCCAGCAGTTACTCCCCAGGGCCCACTGAAGCTTTCTTT	CASSYSPGPTEAFF
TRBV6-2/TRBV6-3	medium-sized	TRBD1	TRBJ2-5	TGTGCCAGCAGTTACTCGTTGGAGACAGGGGGTTTTGAAGAGACCCAGTACTTC	CASSYSLETGGFEETQYF
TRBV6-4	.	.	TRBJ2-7	TGTGCCAGCAGTGACTATCGGGCAGGGTCCTCCTACGAGCAGTACTTC	CASSDYRAGSSYEQYF
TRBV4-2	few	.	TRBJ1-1	TGTGCCAGCAGCCAAGCCACCCCCGAGACAGTTATGAACACTGAAGCTTTCTTT	CASSQATPETVMNTEAFF
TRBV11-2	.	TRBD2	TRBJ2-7	TGTGCCAGCAGCTTAGATGTCCGGGAGGGCCTAGGAGAGCAGTACTTC	CASSLDVREGLGEQYF
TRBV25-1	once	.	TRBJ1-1	TGTGCCAGCAGCGCCTCGGACACACCGAACACTGAAGCTTTCTTT	CASSASDTPNTEAFF
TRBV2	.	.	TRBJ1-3	TGTGCCAGCAGCGACGAGGGTGTCCCTAGGACCATATATTTT	CASSDEGVPRTIYF
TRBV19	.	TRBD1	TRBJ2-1	TGTGCCAGTAGTATAGGTGGGACAGGGGGCTACAATGAGCAGTTCTTC	CASSIGGTGGYNEQFF
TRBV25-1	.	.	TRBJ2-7	TGTGCCAGCAGTGCGGGGGCGGGGGCCCAGTACTTC	CASSAGAGAQYF
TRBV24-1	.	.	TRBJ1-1	TGTGCCACCAGTGACCCTTACGCAGGGTCTGAAGCTTTCTTT	CATSDPYAGSEAFF
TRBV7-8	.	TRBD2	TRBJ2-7	TGTGCCAGCAGTTCCCGGGTTAGCGGGAGCTCCTACGAGCAGTACTTC	CASSSRVSGSSYEQYF
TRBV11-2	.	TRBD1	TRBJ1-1	TGTGCCAGCAAAAATCAGGGGGAAGGGGCTGAAGCTTTCTTT	CASKNQGEGAEAFF
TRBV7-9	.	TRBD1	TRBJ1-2	TGTGCCAGCAGCCAGACAGGGTTAAGGCCTAACTATGGCTACACCTTC	CASSQTGLRPNYGYTF
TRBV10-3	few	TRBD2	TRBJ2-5	TGTGCCATCAGTAGGACTAGCGGGGGGGCGAGTCAAGAGACCCAGTACTTC	CAISRTSGGASQETQYF
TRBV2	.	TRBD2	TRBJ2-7	TGTGCCAGCACCCAGACTAGCGGGGATACACGGCAGTACTTC	CASTQTSGDTRQYF
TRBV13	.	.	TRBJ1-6	TGTGCCAGCAGCCGTAGACCAGGGTCTTACAATAATTCACCCCTCCACTTT	CASSRRPGSYNNSPLHF
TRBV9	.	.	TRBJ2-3	TGTGCCAGCAGCGTGGAGGGGGCTAGCACAGATACGCAGTATTTT	CASSVEGASTDTQYF